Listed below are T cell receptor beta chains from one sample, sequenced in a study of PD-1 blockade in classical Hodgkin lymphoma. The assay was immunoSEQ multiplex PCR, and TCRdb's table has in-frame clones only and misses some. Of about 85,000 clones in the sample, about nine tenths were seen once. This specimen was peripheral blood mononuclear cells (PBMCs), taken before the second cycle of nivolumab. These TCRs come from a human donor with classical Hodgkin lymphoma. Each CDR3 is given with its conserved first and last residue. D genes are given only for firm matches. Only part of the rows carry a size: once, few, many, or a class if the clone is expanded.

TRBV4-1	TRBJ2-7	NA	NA	TGCGCCAGCAGCCAAGGTGACAGTAACTCCTACGAGCAGTACTTC	CASSQGDSNSYEQYF
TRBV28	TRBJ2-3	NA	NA	TGTGCCAGCAGTCGATTAACAGGGCCAGATACGCAGTATTTT	CASSRLTGPDTQYF
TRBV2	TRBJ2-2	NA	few	TGTGCCAGCAGCCCTACAGGGAATTTGAACACCGGGGAGCTGTTTTTT	CASSPTGNLNTGELFF
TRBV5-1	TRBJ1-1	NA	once	TGCGCCAGCAAAGAGGGGTCGAACACTGAAGCTTTCTTT	CASKEGSNTEAFF
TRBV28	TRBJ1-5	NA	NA	TGTGCCAGCAGTTTAATTCAGGGTAGGGGGGGTCAGCCCCAGCATTTT	CASSLIQGRGGQPQHF
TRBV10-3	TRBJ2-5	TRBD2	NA	TGTGCCATCAGTGAACCTAGCGGGAGGGCCGGGGAGACCCAGTACTTC	CAISEPSGRAGETQYF
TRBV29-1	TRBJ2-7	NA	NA	TGCAGCGTTGAACCACAGGGCGCACCCTACGAGCAGTACTTC	CSVEPQGAPYEQYF
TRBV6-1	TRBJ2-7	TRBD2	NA	TGTGCCAGCAATCCTAGCGGGAGGTTCTACGAGCAGTACTTC	CASNPSGRFYEQYF
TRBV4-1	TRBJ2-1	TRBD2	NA	TGCGCCAGCAGCCAGTTATCCCCGGGACTAACTAATGAGCAGTTCTTC	CASSQLSPGLTNEQFF
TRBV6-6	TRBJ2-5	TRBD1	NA	TGTGCCAGCAGTACCCGACAGGGGGCGAGTCAAGAGACCCAGTACTTC	CASSTRQGASQETQYF
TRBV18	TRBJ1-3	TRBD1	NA	TGTGCCAGCTCAGTGGGACAGTTCTCTGGAAACACCATATATTTT	CASSVGQFSGNTIYF
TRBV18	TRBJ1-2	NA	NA	TGTGCCAGCTCACCCTTAAAAACAGACACTAACTATGGCTACACCTTC	CASSPLKTDTNYGYTF
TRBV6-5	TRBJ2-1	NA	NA	TGTGCCAGCAGTTACCGTAGCGGTACCTACAATGAGCAGTTCTTC	CASSYRSGTYNEQFF
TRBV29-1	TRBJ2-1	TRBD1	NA	TGCAGCGTCCAACTACAGGGGATAGGCTACAATGAGCAGTTCTTC	CSVQLQGIGYNEQFF
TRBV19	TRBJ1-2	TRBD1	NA	TGTGCCAGTAAAAGTGACAGGGAGGTTGCCAACTATGGCTACACCTTC	CASKSDREVANYGYTF
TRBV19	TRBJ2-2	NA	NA	TGTGCCAGTAGTATAGTCGGGAACGGGGAGCTGTTTTTT	CASSIVGNGELFF
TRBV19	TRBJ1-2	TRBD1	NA	TGTGCCAGTAGTACCCAGGCCGGGACAGGCTATGGCTACACCTTC	CASSTQAGTGYGYTF
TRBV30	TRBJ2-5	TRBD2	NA	TGTGCCTGTAGCGGGAGGGTTCAAGAGACCCAGTACTTC	CACSGRVQETQYF
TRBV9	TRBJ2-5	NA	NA	TGTGCCAGCAGCGTCTTAGCTTCCCAGGAGACCCAGTACTTC	CASSVLASQETQYF
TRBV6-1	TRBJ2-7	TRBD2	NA	TGTGCCAGCAGTGAATACCTAGCGGGCGGACGTTACGAGCAGTACTTC	CASSEYLAGGRYEQYF
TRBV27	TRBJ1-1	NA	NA	TGTGCCAGCAGTTTATCGACGGGGACCGAAGCTTTCTTT	CASSLSTGTEAFF
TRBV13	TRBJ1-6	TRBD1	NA	TGTGCCAGCAGGGACAGGGGTGCACCCCTCCACTTT	CASRDRGAPLHF
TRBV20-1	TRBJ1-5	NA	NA	TGCAGTGTGGGTCAGCCCCAGCATTTT	CSVGQPQHF
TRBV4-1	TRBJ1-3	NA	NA	TGCGCCAGCAGCCAAATGGGGGTCTCTGGAAACACCATATATTTT	CASSQMGVSGNTIYF
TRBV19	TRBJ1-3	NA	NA	TGTGCCAGTAGGGAGAATACTAAGTTCTTCTCTGGAAACACCATATATTTT	CASRENTKFFSGNTIYF
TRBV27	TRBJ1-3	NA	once	TGTGCCAGCAGTTTTGCAGCCGGAAACACCATATATTTT	CASSFAAGNTIYF
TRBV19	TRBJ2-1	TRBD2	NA	TGTGCCAGTAGTATATGGCTAGCGGGAGGCGATGAGCAGTTCTTC	CASSIWLAGGDEQFF
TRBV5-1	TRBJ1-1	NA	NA	TGCGCCAGCAGCTACCTTCCGGGGACAAAGAACACTGAAGCTTTCTTT	CASSYLPGTKNTEAFF
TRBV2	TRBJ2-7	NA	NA	TGTGCCAGCATTCCAGTGAGGGGGACGGCCTACGAGCAGTACTTC	CASIPVRGTAYEQYF
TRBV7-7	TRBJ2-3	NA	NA	TGTGCCAGCAGCTTGGTGACAGAACTAACAGATACGCAGTATTTT	CASSLVTELTDTQYF
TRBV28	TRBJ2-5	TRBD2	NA	TGTGCCAGCAGTTTAAGTCTAGCGGGAGTGGAGACCCAGTACTTC	CASSLSLAGVETQYF
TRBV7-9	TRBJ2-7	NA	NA	TGTGCCAGCAGCTTAGAGAGTCAGGGGGGCTACGAGCAGTACTTC	CASSLESQGGYEQYF
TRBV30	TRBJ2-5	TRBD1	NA	TGTGCCTGGAGTTTCAAAGGGGACAGACCCTCAGGGACCCAGTACTTC	CAWSFKGDRPSGTQYF
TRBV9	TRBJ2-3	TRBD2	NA	TGTGCCAGCAGCTCTTGGACTAGCGTCCTTTTAACAGATACGCAGTATTTT	CASSSWTSVLLTDTQYF
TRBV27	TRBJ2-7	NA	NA	TGTGCCAGCAGTGTGAACAGGGTCGGGGAGCAGTACTTC	CASSVNRVGEQYF
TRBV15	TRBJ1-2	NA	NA	TGTGCCACCAGCAGACAGACAGGCAACTATGGCTACACCTTC	CATSRQTGNYGYTF
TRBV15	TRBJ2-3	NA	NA	TGTGCCACCAGCAGAGGACCATACACAGATACGCAGTATTTT	CATSRGPYTDTQYF
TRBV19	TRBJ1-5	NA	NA	TGTGCCAGTAGACGAGGGTTTGGGCCCCAGCATTTT	CASRRGFGPQHF
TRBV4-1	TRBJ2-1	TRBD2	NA	TGCGCCAGCAGCCAAGTACTAGCGGGAGTTGGCGTGAATGAGCAGTTCTTC	CASSQVLAGVGVNEQFF
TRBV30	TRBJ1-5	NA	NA	TGTGCCTGGAGTGAGGTCGGGGGAGGCAATCAGCCCCAGCATTTT	CAWSEVGGGNQPQHF
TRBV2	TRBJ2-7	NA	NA	TGTGCCAGCAGCCACCACGGGACACAGTACGAGCAGTACTTC	CASSHHGTQYEQYF
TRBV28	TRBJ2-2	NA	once	TGTGCCAGCAGTTGGTCCCCCGGGGAGCTGTTTTTT	CASSWSPGELFF
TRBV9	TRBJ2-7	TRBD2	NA	TGTGCCAGCAGCGTAGGGGCTAGCGGAGGCTACGAGCAGTACTTC	CASSVGASGGYEQYF
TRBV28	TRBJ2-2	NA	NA	TGTGCCAGCAGTTTGCCGTGGGTAGCGGAGACCGGGGAGCTGTTTTTT	CASSLPWVAETGELFF
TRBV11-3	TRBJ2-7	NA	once	TGTGCCAGCAGCTTATATATCGGGAGCCCCGAGCAGTACTTC	CASSLYIGSPEQYF
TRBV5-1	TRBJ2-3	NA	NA	TGCGCCAGCAGCTTGGGAGACAGGGAGGTCGATACGCAGTATTTT	CASSLGDREVDTQYF
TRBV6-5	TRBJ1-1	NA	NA	TGTGCCAGCAGTATAACAGGAGGCACTGAAGCTTTCTTT	CASSITGGTEAFF
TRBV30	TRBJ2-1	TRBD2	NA	TGTGCCTGGAGTGGTAGCGGGAGGAGCCAGTTCTTC	CAWSGSGRSQFF
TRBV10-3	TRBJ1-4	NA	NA	TGTGCCATCAGTGACCCGGCCCTAGAGGCGCGGGAAAAACTGTTTTTT	CAISDPALEAREKLFF
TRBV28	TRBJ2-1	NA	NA	TGTGCCAGCACCCCAAGCGCCCCCGCCTACAATGAGCAGTTCTTC	CASTPSAPAYNEQFF
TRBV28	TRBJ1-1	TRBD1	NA	TGTGCCAGCAGCCGGACAGGGCCCATCTCTGAAGCTTTCTTT	CASSRTGPISEAFF
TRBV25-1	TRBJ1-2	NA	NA	TGTGCCAGCAGGAACGGCTATGGCTACACCTTC	CASRNGYGYTF
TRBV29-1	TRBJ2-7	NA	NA	TGCAGCGGACTCACTCTTTCAGGGGAGCAGTACTTC	CSGLTLSGEQYF